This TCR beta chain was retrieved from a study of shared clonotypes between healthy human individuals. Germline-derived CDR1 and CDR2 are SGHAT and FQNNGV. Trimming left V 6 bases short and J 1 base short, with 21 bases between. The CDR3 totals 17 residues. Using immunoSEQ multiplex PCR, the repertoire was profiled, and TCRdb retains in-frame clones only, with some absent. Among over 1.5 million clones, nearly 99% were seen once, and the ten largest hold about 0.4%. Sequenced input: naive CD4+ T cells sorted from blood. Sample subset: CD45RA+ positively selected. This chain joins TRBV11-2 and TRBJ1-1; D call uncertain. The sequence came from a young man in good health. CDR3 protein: CASRGLGSDNENTEAFF. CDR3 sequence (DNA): TGTGCCAGCAGAGGCCTCGGCAGCGATAATGAGAACACTGAAGCTTTCTTT.